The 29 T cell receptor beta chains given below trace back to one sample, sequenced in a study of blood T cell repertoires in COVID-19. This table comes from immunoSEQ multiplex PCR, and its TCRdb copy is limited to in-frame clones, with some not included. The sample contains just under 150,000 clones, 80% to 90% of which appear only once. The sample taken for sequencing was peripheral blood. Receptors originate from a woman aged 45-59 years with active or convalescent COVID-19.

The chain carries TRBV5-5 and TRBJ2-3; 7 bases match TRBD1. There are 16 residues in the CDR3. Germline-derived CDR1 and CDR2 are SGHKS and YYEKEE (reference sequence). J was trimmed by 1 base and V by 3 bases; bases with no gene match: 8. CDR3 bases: TGTGCCAGCAGCTCGAGGAACAGGGGCGGCACAGATACGCAGTATTTT. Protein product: CASSSRNRGGTDTQYF.

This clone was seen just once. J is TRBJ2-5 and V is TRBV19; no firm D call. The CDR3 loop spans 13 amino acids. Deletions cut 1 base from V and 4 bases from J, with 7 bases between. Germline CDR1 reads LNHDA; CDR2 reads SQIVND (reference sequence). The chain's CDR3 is CASSIGRGETQYF. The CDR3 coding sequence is TGTGCCAGTAGTATAGGAAGAGGAGAGACCCAGTACTTC.

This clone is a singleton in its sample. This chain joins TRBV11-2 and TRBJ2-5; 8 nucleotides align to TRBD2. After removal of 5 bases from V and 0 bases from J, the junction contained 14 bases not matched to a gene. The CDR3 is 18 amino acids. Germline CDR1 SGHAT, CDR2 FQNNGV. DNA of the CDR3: TGTGCCAGCAGCCGTCGTGGCAGCGGGAGAACTCACCAAGAGACCCAGTACTTC. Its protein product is CASSRRGSGRTHQETQYF.

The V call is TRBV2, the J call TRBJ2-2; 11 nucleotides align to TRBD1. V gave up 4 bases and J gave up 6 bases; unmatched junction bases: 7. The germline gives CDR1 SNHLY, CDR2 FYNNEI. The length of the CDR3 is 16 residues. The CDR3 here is CASSGPPGQGAGELFF. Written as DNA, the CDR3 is TGTGCCAGCAGTGGGCCCCCGGGACAGGGGGCCGGGGAGCTGTTTTTT.

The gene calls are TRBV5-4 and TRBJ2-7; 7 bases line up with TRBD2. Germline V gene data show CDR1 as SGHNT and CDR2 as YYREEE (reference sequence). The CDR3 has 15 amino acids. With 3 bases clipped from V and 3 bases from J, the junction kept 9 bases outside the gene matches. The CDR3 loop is CASSSTSGELYEQYF. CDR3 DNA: TGTGCCAGCAGCTCGACAAGCGGGGAACTCTACGAGCAGTACTTC.

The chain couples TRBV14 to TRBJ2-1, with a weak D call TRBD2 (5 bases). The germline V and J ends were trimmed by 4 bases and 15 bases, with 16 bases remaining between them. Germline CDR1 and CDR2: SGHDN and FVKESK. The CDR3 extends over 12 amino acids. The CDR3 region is CASSRTSVRGFF. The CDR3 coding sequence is TGTGCCAGCAGCCGCACCTCGGTACGGGGGTTCTTC.

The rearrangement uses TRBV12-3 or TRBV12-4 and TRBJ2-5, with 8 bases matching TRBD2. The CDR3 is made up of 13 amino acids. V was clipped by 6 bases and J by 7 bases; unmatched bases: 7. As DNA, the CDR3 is TGTGCCAGCAGGATGGGACTAGTTGGGACCCAGTACTTC. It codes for CASRMGLVGTQYF.

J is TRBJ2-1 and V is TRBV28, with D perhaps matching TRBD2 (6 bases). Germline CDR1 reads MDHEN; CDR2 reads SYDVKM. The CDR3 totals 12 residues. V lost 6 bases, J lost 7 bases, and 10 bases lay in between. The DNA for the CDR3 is TGTGCCAGCAGCCCTGGACTAAATGAGCAGTTCTTC. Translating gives CASSPGLNEQFF.

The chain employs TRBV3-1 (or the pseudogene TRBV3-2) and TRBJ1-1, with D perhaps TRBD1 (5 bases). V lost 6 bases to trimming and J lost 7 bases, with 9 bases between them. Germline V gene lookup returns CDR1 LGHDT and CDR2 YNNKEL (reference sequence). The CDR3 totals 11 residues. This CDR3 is CASSFDSEAFF. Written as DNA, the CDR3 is TGTGCCAGCAGTTTCGACAGTGAAGCTTTCTTT.

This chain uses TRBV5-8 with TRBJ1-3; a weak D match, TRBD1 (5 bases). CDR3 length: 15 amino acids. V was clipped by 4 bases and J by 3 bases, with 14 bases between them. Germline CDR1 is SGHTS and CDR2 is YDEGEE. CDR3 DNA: TGTGCCAGCAGCCCCCTAGGAGGGGTTGGAAACACCATATATTTT. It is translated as CASSPLGGVGNTIYF. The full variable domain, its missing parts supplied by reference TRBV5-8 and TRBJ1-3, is EAGVTQSPTHLIKTRGQQATLRCSPISGHTSVYWYQQALGLGLQFLLWYDEGEERNRGNFPPRFSGRQFPNYSSELNVNALELEDSALYLCASSPLGGVGNTIYFGEGSWLTVV.

CDR3 protein: CAWSVGGRNEQFF. The DNA for the CDR3 is TGTGCCTGGAGTGTTGGAGGACGCAATGAGCAGTTCTTC. The chain carries TRBV30 and TRBJ2-1; TRBD2 is a possible D gene (5 bases). Trimming took off 0 bases at V and 6 bases at J, with 9 bases between the two ends. This CDR3 region has 13 residues. The germline V gene has CDR1 GTSNPN and CDR2 SVGIG (reference sequence). The whole variable domain, filled in from reference TRBV30 and TRBJ2-1, reads SQTIHQWPATLVQPVGSPLSLECTVEGTSNPNLYWYRQAAGRGLQLLFYSVGIGQISSEVPQNLSASRPQDRQFILSSKKLLLSDSGFYLCAWSVGGRNEQFFGPGTRLTVL.

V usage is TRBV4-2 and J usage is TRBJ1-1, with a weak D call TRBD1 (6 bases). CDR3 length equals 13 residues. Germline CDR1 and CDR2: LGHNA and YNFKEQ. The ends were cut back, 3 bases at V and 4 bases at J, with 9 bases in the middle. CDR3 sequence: CASSQEGGTEAFF. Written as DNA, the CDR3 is TGTGCCAGCAGCCAGGAAGGGGGCACTGAAGCTTTCTTT.

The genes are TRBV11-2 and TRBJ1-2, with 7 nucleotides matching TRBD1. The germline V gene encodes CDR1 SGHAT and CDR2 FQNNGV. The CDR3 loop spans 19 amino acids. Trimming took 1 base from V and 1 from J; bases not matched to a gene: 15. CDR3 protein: CASSLGLGQFGLGNYGYTF. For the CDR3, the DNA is TGTGCCAGCAGCTTAGGGTTGGGACAGTTTGGGCTGGGTAACTATGGCTACACCTTC.

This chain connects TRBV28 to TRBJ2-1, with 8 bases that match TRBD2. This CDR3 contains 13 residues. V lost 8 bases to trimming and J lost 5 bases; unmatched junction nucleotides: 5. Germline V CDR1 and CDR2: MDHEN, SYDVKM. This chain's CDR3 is CASPRRGDNEQFF. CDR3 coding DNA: TGTGCCAGCCCGCGGCGGGGGGACAATGAGCAGTTCTTC.

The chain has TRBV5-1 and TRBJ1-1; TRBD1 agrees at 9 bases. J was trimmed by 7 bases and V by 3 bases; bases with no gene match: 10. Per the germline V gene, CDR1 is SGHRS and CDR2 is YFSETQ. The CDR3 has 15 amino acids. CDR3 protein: CASSSLGQGNSEAFF. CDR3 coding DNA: TGCGCCAGCAGCTCCCTAGGACAGGGGAATAGTGAAGCTTTCTTT.

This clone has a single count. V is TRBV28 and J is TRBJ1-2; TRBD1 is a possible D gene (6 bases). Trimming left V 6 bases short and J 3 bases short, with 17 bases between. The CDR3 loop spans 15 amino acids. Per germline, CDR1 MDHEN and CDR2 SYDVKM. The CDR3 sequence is CASRNPTEGDYGYTF. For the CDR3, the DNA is TGTGCCAGCAGAAATCCGACAGAGGGGGACTATGGCTACACCTTC.

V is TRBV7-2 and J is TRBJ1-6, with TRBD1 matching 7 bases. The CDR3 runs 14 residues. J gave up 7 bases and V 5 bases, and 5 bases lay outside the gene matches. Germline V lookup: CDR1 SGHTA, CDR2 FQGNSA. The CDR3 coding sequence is TGTGCCAGCAGCCCCGGGACAGCGAATTCACCCCTCCACTTT. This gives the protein CASSPGTANSPLHF.

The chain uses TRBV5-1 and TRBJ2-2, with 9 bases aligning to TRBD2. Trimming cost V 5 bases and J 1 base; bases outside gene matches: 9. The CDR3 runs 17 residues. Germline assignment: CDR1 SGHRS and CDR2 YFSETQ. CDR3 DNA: TGCGCCAGCAGTTCCCGACTAGCGGCAAAGAACACCGGGGAGCTGTTTTTT. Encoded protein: CASSSRLAAKNTGELFF. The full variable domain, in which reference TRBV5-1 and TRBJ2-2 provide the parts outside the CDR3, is KAGVTQTPRYLIKTRGQQVTLSCSPISGHRSVSWYQQTPGQGLQFLFEYFSETQRNKGNFPGRFSGRQFSNSRSEMNVSTLELGDSALYLCASSSRLAAKNTGELFFGEGSRLTVL.

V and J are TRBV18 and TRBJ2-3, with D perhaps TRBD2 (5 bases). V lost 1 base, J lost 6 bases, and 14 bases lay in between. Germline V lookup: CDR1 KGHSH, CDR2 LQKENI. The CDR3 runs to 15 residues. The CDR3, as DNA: TGTGCCAGCTCACCACTGACACTAGACACGGATACGCAGTATTTT. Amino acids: CASSPLTLDTDTQYF. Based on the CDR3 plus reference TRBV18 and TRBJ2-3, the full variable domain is NAGVMQNPRHLVRRRGQEARLRCSPMKGHSHVYWYRQLPEEGLKFMVYLQKENIIDESGMPKERFSAEFPKEGPSILRIQQVVRGDSAAYFCASSPLTLDTDTQYFGPGTRLTVL.

The CDR3 bases are TGTGCCAGCAGCTTGCTCGGGACACCAAACTATGGCTACACCTTC. Protein: CASSLLGTPNYGYTF. The V call is TRBV5-6, the J call TRBJ1-2, with D perhaps TRBD1 (6 bases). This CDR3 region has 15 residues. The V gene's germline CDR1 is SGHDT and CDR2 YYEEEE. V gave up 1 base and J gave up 2 bases, with 12 bases separating them.

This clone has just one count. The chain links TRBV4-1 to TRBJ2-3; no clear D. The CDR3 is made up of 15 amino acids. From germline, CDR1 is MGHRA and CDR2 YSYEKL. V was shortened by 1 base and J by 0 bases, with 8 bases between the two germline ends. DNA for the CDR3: TGCGCCAGCAGCCAAGGGGCAGCTAGCACAGATACGCAGTATTTT. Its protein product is CASSQGAASTDTQYF.

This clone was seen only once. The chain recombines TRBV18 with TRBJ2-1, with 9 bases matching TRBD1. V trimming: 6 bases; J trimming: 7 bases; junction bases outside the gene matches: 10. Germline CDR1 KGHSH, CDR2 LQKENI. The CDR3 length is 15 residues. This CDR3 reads CASSQQGATGNEQFF. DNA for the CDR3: TGTGCCAGCTCTCAACAGGGGGCGACGGGAAATGAGCAGTTCTTC.

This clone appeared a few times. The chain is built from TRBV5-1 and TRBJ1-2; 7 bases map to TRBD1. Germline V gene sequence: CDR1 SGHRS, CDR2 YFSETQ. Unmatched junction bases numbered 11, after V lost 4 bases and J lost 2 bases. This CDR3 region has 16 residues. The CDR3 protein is CASSPPDRDLNYGYTF. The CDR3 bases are TGCGCCAGCAGCCCTCCTGACAGGGACCTAAACTATGGCTACACCTTC.

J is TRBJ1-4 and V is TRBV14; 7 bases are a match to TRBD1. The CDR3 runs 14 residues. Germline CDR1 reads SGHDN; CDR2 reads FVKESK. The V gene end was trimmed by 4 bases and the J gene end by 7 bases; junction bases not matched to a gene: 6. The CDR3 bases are TGTGCCAGCAGCCCCCGACAGGGACGTGAAAAACTGTTTTTT. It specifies CASSPRQGREKLFF.

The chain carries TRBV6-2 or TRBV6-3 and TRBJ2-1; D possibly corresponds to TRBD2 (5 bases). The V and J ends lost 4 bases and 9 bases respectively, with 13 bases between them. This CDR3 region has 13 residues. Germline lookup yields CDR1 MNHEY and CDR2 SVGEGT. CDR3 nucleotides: TGTGCCAGCAGTTTTCCCCTAGCTAGTGAGCAGTTCTTC. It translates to CASSFPLASEQFF.

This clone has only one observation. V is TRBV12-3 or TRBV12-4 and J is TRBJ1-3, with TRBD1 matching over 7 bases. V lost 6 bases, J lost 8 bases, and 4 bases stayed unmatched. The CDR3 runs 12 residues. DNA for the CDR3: TGTGCCAGCAGCAGACAGGGATACACCATATATTTT. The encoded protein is CASSRQGYTIYF.

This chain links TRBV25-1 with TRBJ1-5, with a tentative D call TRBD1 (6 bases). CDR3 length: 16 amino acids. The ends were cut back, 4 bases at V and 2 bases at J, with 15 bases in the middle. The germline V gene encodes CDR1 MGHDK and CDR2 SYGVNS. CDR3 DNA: TGTGCCAGCAGTGCCAGGGGTTGGGGTGGCAATCAGCCCCAGCATTTT. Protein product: CASSARGWGGNQPQHF.

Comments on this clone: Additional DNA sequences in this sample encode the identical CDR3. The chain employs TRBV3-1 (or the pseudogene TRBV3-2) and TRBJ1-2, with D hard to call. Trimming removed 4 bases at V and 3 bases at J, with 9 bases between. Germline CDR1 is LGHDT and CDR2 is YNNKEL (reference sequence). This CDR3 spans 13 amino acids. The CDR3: CASSPTKDYGYTF. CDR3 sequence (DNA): TGTGCCAGCAGCCCCACAAAAGACTATGGCTACACCTTC.

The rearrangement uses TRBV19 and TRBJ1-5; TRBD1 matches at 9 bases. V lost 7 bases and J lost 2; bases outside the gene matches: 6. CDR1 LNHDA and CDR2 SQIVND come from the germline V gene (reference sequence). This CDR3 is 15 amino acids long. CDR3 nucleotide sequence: TGTGCCAGTACCCGGGACAGGGAGGGCAATCAGCCCCAGCATTTT. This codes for CASTRDREGNQPQHF.